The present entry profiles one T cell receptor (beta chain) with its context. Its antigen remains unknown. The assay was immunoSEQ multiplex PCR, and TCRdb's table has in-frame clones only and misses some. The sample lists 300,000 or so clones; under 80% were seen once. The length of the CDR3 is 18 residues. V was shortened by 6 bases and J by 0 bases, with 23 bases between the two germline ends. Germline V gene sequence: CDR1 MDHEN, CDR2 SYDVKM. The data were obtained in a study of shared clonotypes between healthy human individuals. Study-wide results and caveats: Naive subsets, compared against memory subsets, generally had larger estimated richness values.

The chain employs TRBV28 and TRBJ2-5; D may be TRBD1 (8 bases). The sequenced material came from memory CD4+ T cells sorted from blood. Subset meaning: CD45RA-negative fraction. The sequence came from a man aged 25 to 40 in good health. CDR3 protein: CASRGLGQGGVYQETQYF. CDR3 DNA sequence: TGTGCCAGCAGGGGACTCGGACAGGGAGGGGTGTACCAAGAGACCCAGTACTTC.